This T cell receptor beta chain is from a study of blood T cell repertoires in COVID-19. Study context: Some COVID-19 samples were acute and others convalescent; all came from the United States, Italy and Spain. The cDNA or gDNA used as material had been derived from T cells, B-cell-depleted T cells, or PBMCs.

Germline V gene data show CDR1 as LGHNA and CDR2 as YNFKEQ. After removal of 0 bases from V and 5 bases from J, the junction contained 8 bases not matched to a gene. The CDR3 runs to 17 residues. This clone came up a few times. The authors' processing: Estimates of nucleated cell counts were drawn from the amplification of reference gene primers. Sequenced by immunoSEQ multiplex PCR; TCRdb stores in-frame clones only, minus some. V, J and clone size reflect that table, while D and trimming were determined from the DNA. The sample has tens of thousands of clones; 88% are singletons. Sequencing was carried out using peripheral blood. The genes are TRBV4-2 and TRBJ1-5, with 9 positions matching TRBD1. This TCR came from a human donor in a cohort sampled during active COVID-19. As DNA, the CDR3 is TGTGCCAGCAGCCAAGAAGGGCCGGGACAGGGTTATCAGCCCCAGCATTTT. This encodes CASSQEGPGQGYQPQHF.